One and the same sample provided the 12 T cell receptor beta chains below, sequenced in a study of blood T cells in healthy people across ages. Sample-barcoded 5' priming and a J-beta primer mix drove a second PCR of roughly 6 to 12 cycles. One entry per CDR3 protein results from TCRdb running MiXCR on the 5' RACE reads. Altogether some 880,000 distinct CDR3 sequences are present, roughly 35% being singletons, with the ten largest covering over 10%. The sequenced material came from blood. These receptors originate from a man younger than 35 in good health.

Details on this clonotype: An end of the junction differs from the germline gene, which may be a read error. The CDR3 loop reads CVSSLQGKRGTEPFF. In DNA, the CDR3 is TGTGTCAGCAGTTTACAAGGAAAACGGGGCACTGAACCTTTCTTT. V usage is TRBV12-3 or TRBV12-4 and J usage is TRBJ1-1, with D possibly matching TRBD1 (5 bases). The CDR3 covers 15 residues.

This clonotype was observed a few times. The chain joins TRBV2 to TRBJ2-1, with D perhaps matching TRBD1 or TRBD2 (6 bases each). The germline CDR1 and CDR2 sequences are SNHLY and FYNNEI. This CDR3 comprises 12 residues. Trimming took 7 bases from V and 7 from J, leaving 11 bases between them. CDR3 residues: CASKGGYNEQFF. In nucleotides, the CDR3 is TGTGCCAGCAAGGGGGGTTATAATGAGCAGTTCTTC.

This chain links TRBV27 with TRBJ1-4; 8 bases agree with TRBD1. V lost 1 base, J lost 8 bases, and 3 bases stayed unmatched. The CDR3 is 14 amino acids. Germline CDR1 MNHEY, CDR2 SMNVEV (reference sequence). In DNA, the CDR3 is TGTGCCAGCAGTTTATGGACAGGGCACGAAAAACTGTTTTTT. Amino acids: CASSLWTGHEKLFF.

The V gene is TRBV4-3, the J gene TRBJ1-4; 7 nucleotides match TRBD1. V lost 4 bases, J lost 0 bases, and 8 bases stayed unmatched. Germline CDR1 is LGHNA and CDR2 is YSLEER. The CDR3 loop spans 17 amino acids. Here the CDR3 DNA reads TGCGCCAGCAGCCCAATCGGGGACAGAGCAACTAATGAAAAACTGTTTTTT. Translation gives CASSPIGDRATNEKLFF.

The rearrangement uses TRBV6-1 and TRBJ1-5; 7 bases are shared with TRBD1. The V and J ends lost 1 base and 3 bases, in that order; junction bases with no gene match: 3. Germline assignment: CDR1 MNHNS and CDR2 SASEGT. The CDR3 is 15 amino acids. The CDR3 sequence is CASSEGTGHNQPQHF. DNA for the CDR3: TGTGCCAGCAGTGAAGGGACAGGCCACAATCAGCCCCAGCATTTT.

This clonotype was counted between two and nine times. V is TRBV7-2 and J is TRBJ1-6, with D possibly matching TRBD1 (5 bases). The V end was cut by 4 bases, the J end by 9 bases, with 16 bases between. Per the germline V gene, CDR1 is SGHTA and CDR2 is FQGNSA. The CDR3 totals 15 residues. The CDR3 bases are TGTGCCAGCAGCTGGACGGGCACAGGCGGTTCACCCCTCCACTTT. It specifies CASSWTGTGGSPLHF.

This clonotype was seen a few times. The rearrangement joins TRBV20-1 to TRBJ2-1, with 13 bases identical to TRBD2. Unmatched junction bases numbered 4, after V lost 6 bases and J lost 5 bases. CDR3 size: 14 residues. In germline, CDR1 is DFQATT, CDR2 SNEGSKA (reference sequence). CDR3 region: CSALTSGGDNEQFF. CDR3 nucleotide sequence: TGCAGTGCCCTTACTAGCGGGGGGGACAATGAGCAGTTCTTC.

This clonotype was seen a few times. This chain links TRBV4-1 with TRBJ2-3, with 8 nucleotides matching TRBD2. J was trimmed by 3 bases and V by 3 bases; bases with no gene match: 8. The CDR3 has 16 amino acids. From germline, CDR1 is MGHRA and CDR2 YSYEKL. The CDR3 nucleotides are TGCGCCAGCAGCCAGTTCCCGGGACTAGAAACAGATACGCAGTATTTT. Translated, it gives CASSQFPGLETDTQYF.

At least ten counts were recorded for this clonotype. This sequence joins TRBV20-1 and TRBJ2-1, with TRBD1 as a possible D gene (5 bases). Germline CDR1 and CDR2: DFQATT and SNEGSKA (reference sequence). V lost 4 bases and J 9 bases, leaving 16 bases between the germline ends. The CDR3 runs 13 residues. The CDR3 region has the DNA TGCAGTGCTAAGGCAGGGCTTGATGGTGAGCAGTTCTTC. Protein: CSAKAGLDGEQFF.

About this clonotype itself: One base away lies a much larger clone, so this may be a sequencing read error. This chain joins TRBV29-1 and TRBJ1-1, with 9 bases matching TRBD1. J was trimmed by 1 base and V by 8 bases; bases with no gene match: 5. The germline V gene has CDR1 SQVTM and CDR2 ANQGSEA. CDR3 length: 13 amino acids. DNA of the CDR3: TGCAGCCGGAGGACAGGGGAGAACACTGAAGCTTTCTTT. Its translation: CSRRTGENTEAFF.

This clonotype has more than one count but fewer than ten. This chain uses TRBV28 with TRBJ2-2, with a weak D call TRBD1 (6 bases). The ends were cut back, 6 bases at V and 1 base at J, with 12 bases in the middle. This CDR3 has 15 residues. Germline V lookup: CDR1 MDHEN, CDR2 SYDVKM. DNA for the CDR3: TGTGCCAGCAGCCTTCCGGACAGGAACACCGGGGAGCTGTTTTTT. It encodes CASSLPDRNTGELFF.

This clonotype was counted between two and nine times. This chain links TRBV3-1 with TRBJ1-4; D not resolved. Trimming removed 4 bases at V and 2 bases at J, with 5 bases between. The CDR3 extends over 13 amino acids. Germline loops: CDR1 LGHDT, CDR2 YNNKEL (reference sequence). CDR3 amino acids: CASSRETNEKLFF. The CDR3 coding sequence is TGTGCCAGCAGCCGGGAGACTAATGAAAAACTGTTTTTT.